This T cell receptor beta chain derives from a study of cytomegalovirus exposure and HLA in healthy donors. The V and J ends lost 6 bases and 5 bases, in that order; junction bases with no gene match: 16. Germline V gene lookup returns CDR1 MDHEN and CDR2 SYDVKM. This CDR3 comprises 18 residues. 60 Vbeta and 13 Jbeta primers were used in PCR. This table comes from immunoSEQ multiplex PCR, and its TCRdb copy is limited to in-frame clones, with some not included. The sample lists 89,000 or so clones, around 80% occurring once. In this sample, this clone turned up a few times. This chain connects TRBV28 to TRBJ1-6; 7 bases align to TRBD1. The sequence was obtained from a man in his late teens or twenties in good health and CMV-seropositive. Input material: PBMCs. CDR3 bases: TGTGCCAGCAGACCTCTCATCGGACAGGCCCTGGATAATTCACCCCTCCACTTT. Protein sequence: CASRPLIGQALDNSPLHF.